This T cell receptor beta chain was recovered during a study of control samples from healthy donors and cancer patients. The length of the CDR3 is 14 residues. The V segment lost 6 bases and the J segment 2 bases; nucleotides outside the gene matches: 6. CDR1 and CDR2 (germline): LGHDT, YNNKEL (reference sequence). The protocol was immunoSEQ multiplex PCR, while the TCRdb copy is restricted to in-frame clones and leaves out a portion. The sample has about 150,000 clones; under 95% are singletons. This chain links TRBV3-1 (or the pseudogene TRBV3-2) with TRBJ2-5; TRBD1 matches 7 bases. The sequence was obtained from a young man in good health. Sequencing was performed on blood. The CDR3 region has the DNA TGTGCCAGCAGGACCGGACAGGCTCAAGAGACCCAGTACTTC. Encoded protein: CASRTGQAQETQYF.